The 8 T cell receptor beta chains below come from one sample, sequenced in a study of blood T cell repertoires in COVID-19. Repertoires were generated with immunoSEQ multiplex PCR, while TCRdb's copy carries only in-frame clones and drops some. The sample contains some 120,000 clones, approximately 89% of which appear only once. The specimen was peripheral blood. Receptors originate from a human donor in a cohort sampled during active COVID-19.

This chain joins TRBV5-1 and TRBJ2-2, with 10 bases matching TRBD2. V dropped 8 bases and J dropped 6; count of bases not matched to a gene: 7. The CDR3 is made up of 14 amino acids. Germline CDR1 and CDR2: SGHRS and YFSETQ. The CDR3 sequence is CASSGTSVPGELFF. The CDR3 nucleotides are TGCGCCAGTAGCGGGACTAGCGTACCCGGGGAGCTGTTTTTT.

The chain joins TRBV5-1 to TRBJ2-1; 7 bases fit TRBD1. V shed 4 bases and J 10 bases; nucleotides not matched to a gene: 11. The CDR3 is made up of 14 amino acids. CDR1 and CDR2 (germline): SGHRS, YFSETQ. CDR3 sequence reads: CASSLTTGAIEQFF. Here the CDR3 DNA reads TGCGCCAGCAGCCTCACCACAGGGGCAATCGAGCAGTTCTTC.

This chain connects TRBV24-1 to TRBJ2-4; 7 bases are shared with TRBD2. The germline V gene encodes CDR1 KGHDR and CDR2 SFDVKD. This CDR3 is built from 12 residues. Trimming took 4 bases from V and 7 from J; bases not matched to a gene: 0. DNA for the CDR3: TGTGCCACCAGTGAGGGAGGGAACATTCAGTACTTC. The encoded protein is CATSEGGNIQYF.

The rearrangement uses TRBV11-3 and TRBJ2-5; TRBD2 aligns across 10 bases. CDR3 length: 15 residues. V shed 2 bases and J 2 bases; nucleotides not matched to a gene: 2. Germline V lookup: CDR1 SGHNT, CDR2 YENEEA. The CDR3 reads CASSLLAGVQETQYF. As DNA, the CDR3 is TGTGCCAGCAGCTTACTAGCGGGGGTACAAGAGACCCAGTACTTC.

This clone was recorded a few times. In DNA form, the CDR3 reads TGTGCCAGCAGTTACGGCTTCGGGAGGGAACTGAATGAGCAGTTCTTC. It translates to CASSYGFGRELNEQFF. The chain recombines TRBV6-5 with TRBJ2-1; 8 bases match TRBD2. The V segment lost 2 bases and the J segment 7 bases; nucleotides outside the gene matches: 10. Germline values: CDR1 MNHEY, CDR2 SVGAGI. This CDR3 comprises 16 residues.

CDR3 in amino acids: CASSYGDRGRTEAFF. The CDR3 DNA is TGTGCCAGCAGTTACGGGGACAGGGGGAGGACTGAAGCTTTCTTT. The rearrangement links TRBV6-5 to TRBJ1-1, with 11 bases lining up with TRBD1. Losses at the gene ends were 2 bases for V and 5 bases for J; bases not matched to a gene: 4. This CDR3 is 15 amino acids long. CDR1 MNHEY and CDR2 SVGAGI come from the germline V gene.

This clone was seen only once. J is TRBJ2-3 and V is TRBV7-8; 8 bases line up with TRBD2. The CDR3 runs 15 residues. V shed 3 bases, J shed 2 bases, and the junction held 4 bases outside the gene matches. CDR1 and CDR2 (germline): SGHVS, FQNEAQ. The CDR3: CASSFIAGPTDTQYF. The CDR3, as DNA: TGTGCCAGCAGCTTCATAGCGGGACCCACAGATACGCAGTATTTT.

This rearrangement joins TRBV30 to TRBJ2-4; perhaps TRBD1 as D (6 bases). CDR3 length: 18 amino acids. V shed 4 bases and J shed 4 bases, with 26 bases lying between them. Germline values: CDR1 GTSNPN, CDR2 SVGIG (reference sequence). CDR3 protein: CAWKENPTGPTIKNIQYF. The CDR3 DNA reads as TGTGCCTGGAAAGAGAACCCGACAGGACCGACCATTAAAAACATTCAGTACTTC.